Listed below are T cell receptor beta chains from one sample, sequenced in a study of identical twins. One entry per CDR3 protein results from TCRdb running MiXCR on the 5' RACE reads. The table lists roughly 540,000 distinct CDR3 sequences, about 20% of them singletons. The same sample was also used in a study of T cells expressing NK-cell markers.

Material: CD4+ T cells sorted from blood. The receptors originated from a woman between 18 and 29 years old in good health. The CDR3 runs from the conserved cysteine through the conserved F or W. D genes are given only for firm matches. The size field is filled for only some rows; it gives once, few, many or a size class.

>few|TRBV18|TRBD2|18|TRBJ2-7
CASSPQREGLFVSYEQYF
TGTGCCAGCTCACCACAGCGGGAGGGCCTTTTCGTGTCCTACGAGCAGTACTTC
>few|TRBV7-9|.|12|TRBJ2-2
CASSIGRGELFF
TGTGCCAGCAGCATTGGGCGCGGGGAGCTGTTTTTT
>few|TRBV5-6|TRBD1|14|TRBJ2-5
CASSLVDRVETQYF
TGTGCCAGCAGCTTGGTTGACAGGGTAGAGACCCAGTACTTC
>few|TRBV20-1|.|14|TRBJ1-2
CSARDTAQIYGYTF
TGCAGTGCTAGAGATACGGCACAGATCTATGGCTACACCTTC
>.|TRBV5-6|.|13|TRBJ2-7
CASSFRPTYEQYF
TGTGCCAGCAGCTTTAGACCGACCTACGAGCAGTACTTC
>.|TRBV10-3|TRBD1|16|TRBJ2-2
CAISLPGQGATGELFF
TGTGCCATCAGTCTACCGGGACAGGGGGCTACCGGGGAGCTGTTTTTT
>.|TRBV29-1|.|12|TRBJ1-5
CSVRQGNQPQHF
TGCAGCGTTCGGCAGGGTAATCAGCCCCAGCATTTT
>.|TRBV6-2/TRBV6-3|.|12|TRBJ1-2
CASMGTDYGYTF
TGTGCCAGCATGGGGACGGATTATGGCTACACCTTC
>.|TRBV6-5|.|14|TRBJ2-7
CASSYSEGGLEQYF
TGTGCCAGCAGTTACTCAGAGGGGGGTTTGGAGCAGTACTTC
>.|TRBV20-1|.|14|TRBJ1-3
CSAARAGVGNTIYF
TGCAGTGCTGCCCGAGCAGGGGTGGGGAACACCATATATTTT
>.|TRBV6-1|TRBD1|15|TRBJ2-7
CASSKIGTVSYEQYF
TGTGCCAGCAGTAAAATAGGGACAGTCTCCTACGAGCAGTACTTC